This passage covers 10 T cell receptor beta chains from one sample sequenced in a study of blood T cell repertoires in COVID-19. This table comes from immunoSEQ multiplex PCR, and its TCRdb copy is limited to in-frame clones, with some not included. The sample lists around 400,000 clones; approximately 91% were seen once. Sequenced: PBMCs or T cells enriched from blood (not recorded which). The origin of the receptors is a woman between 40 and 50 years old who had been exposed to COVID-19.

The rearrangement links TRBV7-9 to TRBJ1-2, with TRBD1 as a possible D gene (5 bases). This CDR3 has 16 amino acids. Germline V gives CDR1 SEHNR, CDR2 FQNEAQ (reference sequence). V was cut by 0 bases and J by 1 base, with 12 bases left in between. The CDR3 loop reads CASSLAQGIFNYGYTF. DNA for the CDR3: TGTGCCAGCAGCTTAGCTCAGGGAATATTTAACTATGGCTACACCTTC. The full variable domain, in which reference TRBV7-9 and TRBJ1-2 provide the parts outside the CDR3, is DTGVSQNPRHKITKRGQNVTFRCDPISEHNRLYWYRQTLGQGPEFLTYFQNEAQLEKSRLLSDRFSAERPKGSFSTLEIQRTEQGDSAMYLCASSLAQGIFNYGYTFGSGTRLTVV.

The chain employs TRBV7-8 and TRBJ2-1; no firm D call. V was shortened by 5 bases and J by 10 bases, with 9 bases between the two germline ends. CDR3 length: 11 residues. The germline V gene has CDR1 SGHVS and CDR2 FQNEAQ. CDR3 coding DNA: TGTGCCAGCAGCCCCCAGCGAGAGCAGTTCTTC. It is translated as CASSPQREQFF.

J is TRBJ2-5 and V is TRBV18, with a weak D call TRBD2 (5 bases). The CDR3 runs to 14 residues. V was trimmed by 6 bases and J by 5 bases, leaving 16 bases between them. Germline V gene data show CDR1 as KGHSH and CDR2 as LQKENI. The CDR3, as DNA: TGTGCCAGCTCCCCCCTTGCGGGCCTCGAGACCCAGTACTTC. Translation: CASSPLAGLETQYF.

V is TRBV10-3 and J is TRBJ2-3, with D tentatively TRBD2 (6 bases). Germline V gene lookup returns CDR1 ENHRY and CDR2 SYGVKD. The CDR3 sequence is 13 residues long. Trimming took 4 bases from V and 13 from J, leaving 18 bases between them. CDR3 DNA sequence: TGTGCCATCAGTGGATCTTCCGGGACTTGGGAGTATTTT. Its protein product is CAISGSSGTWEYF.

The chain joins TRBV19 to TRBJ1-4, with D possibly being TRBD1 (5 bases). V was trimmed by 4 bases and J by 8 bases, leaving 14 bases between them. The CDR3 has 14 residues. CDR1 LNHDA and CDR2 SQIVND come from the germline V gene (reference sequence). CDR3 in amino acids: CASSTRSGDEKLFF. Here the CDR3 DNA reads TGTGCCAGTAGTACACGGTCGGGGGACGAAAAACTGTTTTTT.

The chain is built from TRBV5-1 and TRBJ1-1; no firm D call. This CDR3 comprises 14 residues. V was pared by 6 bases and J by 1 base, with 13 bases between. Looked up from germline, CDR1 is SGHRS and CDR2 is YFSETQ. The CDR3 here is CASNNPGGNTEAFF. The CDR3 DNA reads as TGCGCCAGCAATAACCCTGGCGGGAACACTGAAGCTTTCTTT.

V gene TRBV5-6 combines with J gene TRBJ1-1; 11 nucleotides line up with TRBD1. This CDR3 comprises 16 residues. CDR1 and CDR2 from the germline V gene are SGHDT and YYEEEE. With 3 bases clipped from V and 4 bases from J, the junction kept 8 bases outside the gene matches. The CDR3 coding sequence is TGTGCCAGCAGCTCGAGGACAGGGGGCGCGGTCACTGAAGCTTTCTTT. The encoded protein is CASSSRTGGAVTEAFF.

The rearrangement uses TRBV6-6 and TRBJ2-1; TRBD2 aligns across 14 bases. J lost 4 bases, V lost 5 bases, and 7 bases had no gene match. This CDR3 region has 17 residues. The germline CDR1 and CDR2 sequences are MNHNY and SVGAGI (reference sequence). CDR3 protein: CASSLGLAGVGYNEQFF. Here the CDR3 DNA reads TGTGCCAGCAGTCTGGGACTAGCGGGAGTGGGGTACAATGAGCAGTTCTTC.

This sequence joins TRBV14 and TRBJ2-1; TRBD1 is a possible D gene (6 bases). Germline V gene lookup returns CDR1 SGHDN and CDR2 FVKESK. The length of the CDR3 is 19 residues. V was pared by 0 bases and J by 5 bases, with 23 bases between. The CDR3 DNA follows: TGTGCCAGCAGCCAAGATTTTACTGGGCTTAGGGACATAGACAATGAGCAGTTCTTC. This codes for CASSQDFTGLRDIDNEQFF. Full variable domain (outside the CDR3, taken from reference TRBV14 and TRBJ2-1): EAGVTQFPSHSVIEKGQTVTLRCDPISGHDNLYWYRRVMGKEIKFLLHFVKESKQDESGMPNNRFLAERTGGTYSTLKVQPAELEDSGVYFCASSQDFTGLRDIDNEQFFGPGTRLTVL.

V is TRBV11-1 and J is TRBJ2-1, with a tentative D call TRBD1 (6 bases). The V end lost 3 bases, the J end lost 6 bases, and 15 bases lay between the germline ends. CDR3 length: 15 residues. Germline CDR1 reads SGHAT; CDR2 reads FQDESV (reference sequence). The chain's CDR3 is CASSFRLSDSNEQFF. The CDR3 nucleotides are TGTGCCAGCAGCTTTCGCTTGTCGGACAGCAATGAGCAGTTCTTC.